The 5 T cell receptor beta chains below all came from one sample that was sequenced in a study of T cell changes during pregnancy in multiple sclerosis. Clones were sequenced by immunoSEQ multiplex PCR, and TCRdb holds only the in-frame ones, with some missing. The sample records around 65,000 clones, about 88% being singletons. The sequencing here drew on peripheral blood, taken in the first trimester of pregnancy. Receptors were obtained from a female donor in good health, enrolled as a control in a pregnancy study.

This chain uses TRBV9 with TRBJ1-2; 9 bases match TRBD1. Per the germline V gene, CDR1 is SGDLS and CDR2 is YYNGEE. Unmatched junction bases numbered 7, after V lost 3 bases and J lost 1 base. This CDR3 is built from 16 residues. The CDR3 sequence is CASSAGQGLGNYGYTF. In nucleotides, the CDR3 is TGTGCCAGCAGCGCAGGACAGGGGTTGGGTAACTATGGCTACACCTTC.

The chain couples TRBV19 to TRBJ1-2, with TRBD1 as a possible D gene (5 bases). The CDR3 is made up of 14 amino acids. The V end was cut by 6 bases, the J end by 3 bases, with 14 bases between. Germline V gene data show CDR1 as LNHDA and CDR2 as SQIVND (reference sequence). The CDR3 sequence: CASSGSLGDYGYTF. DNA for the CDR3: TGTGCCAGTAGCGGGTCCCTAGGGGACTATGGCTACACCTTC.

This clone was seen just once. CDR3 sequence: CASSLSASAEQYF. Here the CDR3 DNA reads TGTGCCAGCAGCCTAAGCGCTAGCGCCGAGCAGTACTTC. This chain uses TRBV7-9 with TRBJ2-7, with D perhaps TRBD2 (6 bases). This CDR3 has 13 residues. CDR1 and CDR2 from the germline V gene are SEHNR and FQNEAQ (reference sequence). Between the trimmed V and J ends, which lost 5 bases and 6 bases, there was a span of 14 bases.

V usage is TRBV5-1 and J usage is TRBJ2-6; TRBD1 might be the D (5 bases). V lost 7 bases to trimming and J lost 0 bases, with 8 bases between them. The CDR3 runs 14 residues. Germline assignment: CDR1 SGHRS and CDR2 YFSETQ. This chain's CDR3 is CASLDSSGANVLTF. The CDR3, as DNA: TGCGCCAGCCTAGACAGCTCTGGGGCCAACGTCCTGACTTTC.

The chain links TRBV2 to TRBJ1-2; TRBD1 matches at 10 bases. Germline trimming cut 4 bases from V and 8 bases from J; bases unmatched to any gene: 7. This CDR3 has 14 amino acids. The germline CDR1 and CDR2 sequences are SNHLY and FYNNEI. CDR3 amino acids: CASSGGTGALGYTF. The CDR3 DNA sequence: TGTGCCAGCAGTGGGGGGACAGGGGCTTTGGGCTACACCTTC.